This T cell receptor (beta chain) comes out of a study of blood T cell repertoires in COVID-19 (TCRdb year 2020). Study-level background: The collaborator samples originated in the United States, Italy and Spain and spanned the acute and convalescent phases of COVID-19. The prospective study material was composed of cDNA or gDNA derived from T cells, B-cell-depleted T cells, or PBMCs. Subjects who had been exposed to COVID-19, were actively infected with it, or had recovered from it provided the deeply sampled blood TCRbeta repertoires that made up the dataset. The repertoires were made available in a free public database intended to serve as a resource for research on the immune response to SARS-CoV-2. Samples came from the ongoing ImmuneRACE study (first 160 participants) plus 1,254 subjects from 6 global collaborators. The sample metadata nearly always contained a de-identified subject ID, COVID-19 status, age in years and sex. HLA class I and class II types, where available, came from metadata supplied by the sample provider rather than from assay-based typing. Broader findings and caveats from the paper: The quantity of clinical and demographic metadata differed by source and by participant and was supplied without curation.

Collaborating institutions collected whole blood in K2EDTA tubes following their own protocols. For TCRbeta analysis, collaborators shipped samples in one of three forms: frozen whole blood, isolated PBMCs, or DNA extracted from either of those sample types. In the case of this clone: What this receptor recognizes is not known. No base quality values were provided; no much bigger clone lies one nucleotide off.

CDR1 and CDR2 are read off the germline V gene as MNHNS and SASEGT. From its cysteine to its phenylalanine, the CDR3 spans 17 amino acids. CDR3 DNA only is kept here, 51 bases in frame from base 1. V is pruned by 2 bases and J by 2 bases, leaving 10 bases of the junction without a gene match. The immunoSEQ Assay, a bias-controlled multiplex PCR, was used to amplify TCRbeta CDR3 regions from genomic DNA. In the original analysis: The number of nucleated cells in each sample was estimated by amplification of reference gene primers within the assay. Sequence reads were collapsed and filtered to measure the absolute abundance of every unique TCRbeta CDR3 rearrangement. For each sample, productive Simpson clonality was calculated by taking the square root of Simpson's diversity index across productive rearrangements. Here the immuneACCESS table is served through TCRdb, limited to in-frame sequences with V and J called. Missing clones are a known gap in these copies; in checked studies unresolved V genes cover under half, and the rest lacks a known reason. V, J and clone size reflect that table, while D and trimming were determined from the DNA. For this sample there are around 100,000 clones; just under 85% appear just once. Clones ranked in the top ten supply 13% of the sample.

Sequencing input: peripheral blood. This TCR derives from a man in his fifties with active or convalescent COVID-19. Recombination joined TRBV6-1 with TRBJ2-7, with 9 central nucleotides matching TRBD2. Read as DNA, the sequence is TGTGCCAGCAGTGAATTCTCCTTAGCGGGAGTTACCTACGAGCAGTACTTC. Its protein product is CASSEFSLAGVTYEQYF.